This TCR beta chain was captured by sequencing in a study of a mutant IDH1 vaccine in newly diagnosed glioma. V was trimmed by 4 bases and J by 10 bases, leaving 18 bases between them. This CDR3 is built from 15 residues. The germline V gene encodes CDR1 SGHDT and CDR2 YYEEEE. Using immunoSEQ multiplex PCR, the repertoire was profiled, and TCRdb retains in-frame clones only, with some absent. This table has tens of thousands of clones, roughly 71% appearing once. The time point was: week 35, safety follow-up. Each dose delivered 300 ug of mutant IDH1 20-mer peptide subcutaneously with imiquimod. Worth noting for this clone: Its antigen is as yet unknown.

The material sequenced was PBMCs, taken from a glioma patient whose treatment included an IDH1 peptide vaccine. The chain links TRBV5-6 to TRBJ1-6, with D possibly matching TRBD1 (6 bases). The origin of this receptor is a man aged 50 to 60 with glioma. The CDR3 sequence is CASSKGGGLRSPLHF. CDR3 bases: TGTGCCAGCAGCAAAGGGGGGGGGTTGAGGTCACCCCTCCACTTT.